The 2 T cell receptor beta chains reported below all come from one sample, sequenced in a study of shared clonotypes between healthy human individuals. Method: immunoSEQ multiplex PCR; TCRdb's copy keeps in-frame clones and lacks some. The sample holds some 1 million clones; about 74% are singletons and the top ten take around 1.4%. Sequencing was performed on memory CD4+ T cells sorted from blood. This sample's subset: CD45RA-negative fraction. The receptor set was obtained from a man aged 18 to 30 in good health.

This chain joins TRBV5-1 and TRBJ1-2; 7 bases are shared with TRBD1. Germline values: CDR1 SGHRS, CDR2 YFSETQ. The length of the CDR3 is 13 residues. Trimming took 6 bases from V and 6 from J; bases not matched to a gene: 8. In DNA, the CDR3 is TGCGCCAGCACCTCCGGACAGGTCGATGGCTACACCTTC. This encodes CASTSGQVDGYTF.

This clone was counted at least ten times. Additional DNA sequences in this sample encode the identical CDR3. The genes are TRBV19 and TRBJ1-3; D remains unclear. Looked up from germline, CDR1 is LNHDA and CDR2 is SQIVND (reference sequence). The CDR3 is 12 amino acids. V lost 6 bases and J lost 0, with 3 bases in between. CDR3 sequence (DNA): TGTGCCAGTAGATCCTCTGGAAACACCATATATTTT. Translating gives CASRSSGNTIYF. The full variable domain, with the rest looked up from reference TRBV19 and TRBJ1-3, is DGGITQSPKYLFRKEGQNVTLSCEQNLNHDAMYWYRQDPGQGLRLIYYSQIVNDFQKGDIAEGYSVSREKKESFPLTVTSAQKNPTAFYLCASRSSGNTIYFGEGSWLTVV.